The rows below give T cell receptor beta chains drawn from one sample of a study of T cells in Graves' hyperthyroidism and ophthalmopathy. TCRdb re-called the multiplex PCR reads through MiXCR, storing one row per CDR3 protein. Of a few hundred thousand distinct CDR3 sequences in the sample, around a sixth were seen once. The specimen was blood. The receptors here all came from a woman between 18 and 29 years old with Graves' hyperthyroidism. CDR3s include the opening cysteine and the closing phenylalanine or tryptophan. The D gene is left open where the match is weak. Expanded clones are given a class, and other clones once, few, many or no size at all.

d_call	clone_size	v_call	j_call	cdr3_aa	cdr3_nt
-	many	TRBV20-1	TRBJ1-5	CSARDASAYGAGGPQHF	TGCAGTGCTAGAGACGCGTCCGCTTATGGGGCCGGAGGGCCCCAGCATTTT
-	few	TRBV29-1	TRBJ2-6	CSVDGGSGANVLTF	TGCAGCGTTGACGGGGGATCTGGGGCCAACGTCCTGACTTTC
-	many	TRBV11-3	TRBJ2-2	CASSLNRANTGELFF	TGTGCCAGCAGCTTAAACAGAGCGAACACCGGGGAGCTGTTTTTT
-	many	TRBV5-6	TRBJ2-1	CASSQVGAVYNEQFF	TGTGCCAGCAGCCAAGTGGGGGCGGTCTACAATGAGCAGTTCTTC
TRBD1	-	TRBV12-3/TRBV12-4	TRBJ2-7	CASSSDRESYEQYF	TGTGCCAGCAGTTCGGACAGGGAATCCTACGAGCAGTACTTC
TRBD1	many	TRBV27	TRBJ1-6	CASSSQGAYSPLHF	TGTGCCAGCAGTTCCCAGGGGGCATACTCACCCCTCCACTTT
-	many	TRBV12-3/TRBV12-4	TRBJ1-6	CASRSYRANSPLHF	TGTGCCAGCAGGTCATACAGGGCTAATTCACCCCTCCACTTT
TRBD2	many	TRBV5-1	TRBJ2-7	CASSGRTSGRREQYF	TGCGCCAGCAGCGGCAGGACTAGCGGGAGACGCGAGCAGTACTTC
-	many	TRBV15	TRBJ1-5	CATSPGTSNQPQHF	TGTGCCACCAGCCCAGGGACCTCTAATCAGCCCCAGCATTTT
TRBD1	few	TRBV11-2	TRBJ1-3	CASSPGQGAGNTIYF	TGTGCCAGCAGCCCGGGACAGGGGGCTGGAAACACCATATATTTT
TRBD1	many	TRBV18	TRBJ1-4	CASSAGQGNEKLFF	TGTGCCAGCTCCGCGGGACAGGGGAATGAAAAACTGTTTTTT
TRBD2	many	TRBV6-2/TRBV6-3	TRBJ2-2	CASRPGLASGELFF	TGTGCCAGCAGGCCCGGACTAGCGTCCGGGGAGCTGTTTTTT
-	-	TRBV9	TRBJ2-3	CASSKLTDTQYF	TGTGCCAGCAGCAAACTCACAGATACGCAGTATTTT